Listed here are 13 T cell receptor beta chains from one sample, sequenced in a study of control samples from healthy donors and cancer patients. TCRdb's copy holds only in-frame clones and misses some; the assay was immunoSEQ multiplex PCR. In the table there are 100,000 to 150,000 clones, roughly 90% of which are singletons. The sequencing input was blood. The source of these receptors is a man younger than 35 in good health.

The rearrangement uses TRBV6-2 or TRBV6-3 and TRBJ2-7; D not certain. Germline V CDR1 and CDR2: MNHEY, SVGEGT. V gave up 3 bases and J gave up 2 bases, with 8 bases separating them. The CDR3 runs 13 residues. As DNA, the CDR3 is TGTGCCAGCAGTTATAAGGGAACCTACGAGCAGTACTTC. It is translated as CASSYKGTYEQYF.

The chain is built from TRBV29-1 and TRBJ2-7; D not certain. The V and J ends lost 6 bases and 2 bases respectively, with 8 bases between them. Germline CDR1 and CDR2: SQVTM and ANQGSEA. The CDR3 is made up of 11 amino acids. The DNA for the CDR3 is TGCAGCGTACCAGGAACCTACGAGCAGTACTTC. The encoded protein is CSVPGTYEQYF.

V and J are TRBV2 and TRBJ1-1; 10 bases match TRBD1. CDR1 is SNHLY, CDR2 FYNNEI, per germline. V shed 4 bases and J 11 bases; nucleotides not matched to a gene: 13. The CDR3 sequence is 15 residues long. The CDR3 region has the DNA TGTGCCAGCAGTGGAAGGGGACAGGGGTGGCTCGGGGCTTTCTTT. Translated, it gives CASSGRGQGWLGAFF.

This clone was seen more than once but under ten times. The genes are TRBV5-1 and TRBJ2-1, with 7 bases that match TRBD2. This CDR3 spans 14 amino acids. The germline gives CDR1 SGHRS, CDR2 YFSETQ. V lost 0 bases, J lost 4 bases, and 1 base stayed unmatched. CDR3 protein: CASSLGLAYNEQFF. The DNA for the CDR3 is TGCGCCAGCAGCTTGGGACTAGCTTACAATGAGCAGTTCTTC.

This clone appeared a single time. The V gene is TRBV27, the J gene TRBJ2-7, with D tentatively TRBD1 or TRBD2 (5 bases each). This CDR3 has 15 residues. Germline-derived CDR1 and CDR2 are MNHEY and SMNVEV (reference sequence). V was pared by 3 bases and J by 5 bases, with 17 bases between. The CDR3 bases are TGTGCCAGCAGTTTTTCGGGGACCCCACCCCACGAGCAGTACTTC. Its translation is CASSFSGTPPHEQYF.

The chain uses TRBV19 and TRBJ1-3, with D uncertain. V dropped 2 bases and J dropped 4 bases, with 3 bases sitting between them. The CDR3 has 12 residues. CDR1 is LNHDA, CDR2 SQIVND, per germline (reference sequence). CDR3 DNA: TGTGCCAGTAGTATAAGAGGAAACACCATATATTTT. It encodes CASSIRGNTIYF.

As for this clone: The same CDR3 is also encoded by other DNA sequences in this sample. The chain joins TRBV2 to TRBJ1-6, with D perhaps TRBD1 (5 bases). V shed 7 bases and J shed 7 bases, with 11 bases lying between them. Germline V gene sequence: CDR1 SNHLY, CDR2 FYNNEI. The CDR3 length is 13 residues. DNA of the CDR3: TGTGCCAGCAATCGGGGGGAAAATTCACCCCTCCACTTT. This translates into CASNRGENSPLHF.

The genes are TRBV10-1 and TRBJ2-7, with D unresolved. Deletions cut 7 bases from V and 3 bases from J, with 7 bases between. CDR1 and CDR2 from the germline V gene are WNHNN and SYGVQD (reference sequence). The CDR3 loop spans 11 amino acids. CDR3 amino acids: CASKRNYEQYF. As DNA, the CDR3 is TGCGCCAGCAAACGGAACTACGAGCAGTACTTC.

This chain joins TRBV7-9 and TRBJ1-1; TRBD1 matches 10 bases. Looked up from germline, CDR1 is SEHNR and CDR2 is FQNEAQ (reference sequence). Unmatched junction bases numbered 4, after V lost 2 bases and J lost 4 bases. This CDR3 has 15 amino acids. CDR3 coding DNA: TGTGCCAGCAGCTTAAGGGACAGGGGTGTCACTGAAGCTTTCTTT. This translates into CASSLRDRGVTEAFF.

The V and J genes are TRBV7-7 and TRBJ1-5; no clear D gene. The V end was cut by 2 bases, the J end by 0 bases, with 8 bases between. Germline loops: CDR1 SSHAT, CDR2 FNYEAQ (reference sequence). CDR3 length: 15 amino acids. Here the CDR3 reads CASSLKGVSNQPQHF. DNA for the CDR3: TGTGCCAGCAGCTTAAAGGGAGTTAGCAATCAGCCCCAGCATTTT.

The CDR3 sequence: CASNDRDFGYGYTF. CDR3 nucleotides: TGTGCCTCGAACGACCGGGACTTCGGGTATGGCTACACCTTC. The chain has TRBV30 and TRBJ1-2, with D tentatively TRBD1 (5 bases). CDR1 and CDR2 (germline): GTSNPN, SVGIG (reference sequence). The CDR3 covers 14 residues. Deletions cut 7 bases from V and 5 bases from J, with 20 bases between.

This clone was seen just once. This chain uses TRBV7-6 with TRBJ1-3; D is ambiguous. This CDR3 spans 12 amino acids. Trimming took off 1 base at V and 8 bases at J, with 6 bases between the two ends. Germline-derived CDR1 and CDR2 are SGHVS and FNYEAQ. The CDR3: CASSLEGDTIYF. Written as DNA, the CDR3 is TGTGCCAGCAGCTTAGAGGGTGACACCATATATTTT. The entire variable domain, with the rest obtained from reference TRBV7-6 and TRBJ1-3, is as follows: GAGVSQSPRYKVTKRGQDVALRCDPISGHVSLYWYRQALGQGPEFLTYFNYEAQQDKSGLPNDRFSAERPEGSISTLTIQRTEQRDSAMYRCASSLEGDTIYFGEGSWLTVV.

The chain carries TRBV21-1 and TRBJ2-7; the DNA was not used to check the table's D call, TRBD2. TRBV21-1 is labeled a pseudogene. There are 14 residues in the CDR3. This CDR3 reads CASSRPDWIYEQYF. CDR3 DNA: TGTGCCAGCAGCAGACCGGACTGGATCTACGAGCAGTACTTC.